The 25 T cell receptor beta chains reported below all come from one sample, sequenced in a study of memory CD4+ T cells and cytomegalovirus serostatus. Some clones are missing from TCRdb's copy, which holds only in-frame ones; the method was immunoSEQ multiplex PCR. Of fewer than 75,000 clones listed, more than 60% are singletons. The sort gate was single viable CD3+CD4+CD8-CD45RO+ cells for memory CD4+ T cells. The sample comprised memory CD4+ T cells from blood. These receptors all stem from an adult in good health and CMV-seronegative.

The rearrangement uses TRBV7-9 and TRBJ1-1; a weak D match, TRBD1 (5 bases). This CDR3 has 14 amino acids. V was clipped by 2 bases and J by 1 base, with 8 bases between them. The V gene's germline CDR1 is SEHNR and CDR2 FQNEAQ (reference sequence). CDR3: CASSLPGPNTEAFF. CDR3 bases: TGTGCCAGCAGCTTACCGGGACCGAACACTGAAGCTTTCTTT.

The table lists this clone with many counts. The V and J genes are TRBV10-3 and TRBJ1-1; D call uncertain. Germline V gives CDR1 ENHRY, CDR2 SYGVKD. The V and J ends lost 0 bases and 6 bases respectively, with 8 bases between them. The CDR3 is made up of 13 amino acids. The CDR3 nucleotides read TGTGCCATCAGTGAGTCTTTGGGCTCTGAAGCTTTCTTT. Its protein is CAISESLGSEAFF.

The gene calls are TRBV6-6 and TRBJ2-1, with 9 bases fitting TRBD2. There are 16 residues in the CDR3. CDR1 is MNHNY and CDR2 is SVGAGI in the germline V gene (reference sequence). V trimming: 2 bases; J trimming: 6 bases; junction bases outside the gene matches: 8. Here the CDR3 reads CASSYPMGLAINEQFF. Written as DNA, the CDR3 is TGTGCCAGCAGTTACCCGATGGGACTAGCAATCAATGAGCAGTTCTTC.

The chain employs TRBV5-1 and TRBJ1-1; D gene ambiguous. The V and J ends lost 2 bases and 1 base respectively, with 6 bases between them. The CDR3 runs to 13 residues. Per germline, CDR1 SGHRS and CDR2 YFSETQ. CDR3 DNA: TGCGCCAGCAGCTTTTCTACGAACACTGAAGCTTTCTTT. This sequence encodes CASSFSTNTEAFF.

DNA for the CDR3: TGCGCCAGCAGCTTGGACAGGGCTGAGGGCTACACCTTC. It codes for CASSLDRAEGYTF. The V gene is TRBV5-1, the J gene TRBJ1-2; D is possibly TRBD1 (6 bases). The CDR3 extends over 13 amino acids. The germline gives CDR1 SGHRS, CDR2 YFSETQ. With 0 bases removed from V and 8 bases from J, the gap between germline ends came to 11 bases. Using reference TRBV5-1 and TRBJ1-2 for the parts outside the CDR3, the full variable domain is KAGVTQTPRYLIKTRGQQVTLSCSPISGHRSVSWYQQTPGQGLQFLFEYFSETQRNKGNFPGRFSGRQFSNSRSEMNVSTLELGDSALYLCASSLDRAEGYTFGSGTRLTVV.

This clone was detected only a few times. The gene calls are TRBV6-5 and TRBJ2-7; 10 bases agree with TRBD2. Germline trimming cut 5 bases from V and 3 bases from J; bases unmatched to any gene: 7. Germline CDR1 reads MNHEY; CDR2 reads SVGAGI. The CDR3 consists of 15 residues. The CDR3 spells CASSTRASGSYEQYF. For the CDR3, the DNA is TGTGCCAGCAGTACCCGGGCTAGCGGGAGCTACGAGCAGTACTTC.

J is TRBJ1-2 and V is TRBV27, with a tentative D call TRBD1 (6 bases). The CDR3 has 13 amino acids. Germline values: CDR1 MNHEY, CDR2 SMNVEV (reference sequence). V was pared by 3 bases and J by 5 bases, with 10 bases between. The CDR3 bases are TGTGCCAGCAGTTTCACAGGGATTTATGGCTACACCTTC. Protein: CASSFTGIYGYTF.

The chain has TRBV9 and TRBJ2-3; D remains ambiguous. V dropped 0 bases and J dropped 3 bases, with 14 bases sitting between them. This CDR3 has 16 residues. CDR1 and CDR2 from the germline V gene are SGDLS and YYNGEE. The DNA of the CDR3 is TGTGCCAGCAGCGTAGCTGATGGCTTCCCTACAGATACGCAGTATTTT. It codes for CASSVADGFPTDTQYF. Filled out from reference TRBV9 and TRBJ2-3, the complete variable domain reads DSGVTQTPKHLITATGQRVTLRCSPRSGDLSVYWYQQSLDQGLQFLIQYYNGEERAKGNILERFSAQQFPDLHSELNLSSLELGDSALYFCASSVADGFPTDTQYFGPGTRLTVL.

The V call is TRBV5-1, the J call TRBJ2-3; D is undetermined. The V end lost 1 base, the J end lost 0 bases, and 9 bases lay between the germline ends. From germline, CDR1 is SGHRS and CDR2 YFSETQ. CDR3 size: 15 residues. CDR3 protein: CASSLLAVSTDTQYF. CDR3 DNA: TGCGCCAGCAGCTTGTTGGCGGTGAGCACAGATACGCAGTATTTT.

V gene TRBV7-2 combines with J gene TRBJ2-1, with D perhaps TRBD2 (5 bases). The germline V gene has CDR1 SGHTA and CDR2 FQGNSA. This CDR3 is 14 amino acids long. The V and J ends lost 5 bases and 6 bases respectively, with 14 bases between them. CDR3 amino acids: CASSPSSRGNEQFF. The CDR3, as DNA: TGTGCCAGCAGCCCCTCTTCCCGGGGCAATGAGCAGTTCTTC.

The chain combines TRBV19 with TRBJ1-2; D uncertain. From germline, CDR1 is LNHDA and CDR2 SQIVND (reference sequence). There are 13 residues in the CDR3. V gave up 5 bases and J gave up 2 bases, with 9 bases separating them. Here the CDR3 reads CASSPEENYGYTF. The CDR3 coding sequence is TGTGCCAGTAGTCCAGAAGAGAACTATGGCTACACCTTC.

This clone was counted a few times. The gene calls are TRBV6-1 and TRBJ2-7; TRBD1 might be the D (6 bases). The CDR3 runs to 15 residues. V shed 7 bases and J shed 0 bases, with 16 bases lying between them. Germline CDR1 and CDR2: MNHNS and SASEGT. The DNA for the CDR3 is TGTGCCAGCACCGAGAGAGGGGGAAGCTCCTACGAGCAGTACTTC. This codes for CASTERGGSSYEQYF.

V usage is TRBV5-1 and J usage is TRBJ1-1, with D perhaps TRBD1 (6 bases). V was pared by 0 bases and J by 1 base, with 10 bases between. CDR1 and CDR2 (germline): SGHRS, YFSETQ. The CDR3 is 15 amino acids. The CDR3 spells CASSLAGGPNTEAFF. In DNA form, the CDR3 reads TGCGCCAGCAGCTTGGCCGGGGGGCCGAACACTGAAGCTTTCTTT. Supplemented by reference TRBV5-1 and TRBJ1-1, the full variable domain reads KAGVTQTPRYLIKTRGQQVTLSCSPISGHRSVSWYQQTPGQGLQFLFEYFSETQRNKGNFPGRFSGRQFSNSRSEMNVSTLELGDSALYLCASSLAGGPNTEAFFGQGTRLTVV.

The V and J genes are TRBV7-8 and TRBJ1-1; D might be TRBD1 (6 bases). The germline gives CDR1 SGHVS, CDR2 FQNEAQ. Trimming cost V 1 base and J 7 bases, with 13 bases left between them. The CDR3 loop spans 14 amino acids. The CDR3, as DNA: TGTGCCAGCAGCTTAGTCAGGACAGCTATTGAAGCTTTCTTT. Residues: CASSLVRTAIEAFF.

The rearrangement links TRBV30 to TRBJ2-1; 12 positions match TRBD2. Per germline, CDR1 GTSNPN and CDR2 SVGIG (reference sequence). The CDR3 consists of 17 residues. J gave up 6 bases and V 0 bases, and 9 bases lay outside the gene matches. The DNA for the CDR3 is TGTGCCTGGAGTGTCTCCCTGCTAGCGGGAGGGCCCAATGAGCAGTTCTTC. It translates to CAWSVSLLAGGPNEQFF.

This clone was detected only a few times. CDR3 sequence reads: CASSKAWTNTEAFF. CDR3 DNA: TGTGCCAGTAGTAAGGCCTGGACGAACACTGAAGCTTTCTTT. The chain has TRBV19 and TRBJ1-1; unclear D gene. CDR1 is LNHDA, CDR2 SQIVND, per germline (reference sequence). Deletions cut 4 bases from V and 1 base from J, with 10 bases between. The CDR3 totals 14 residues. The variable domain in full, completed from reference TRBV19 and TRBJ1-1, reads DGGITQSPKYLFRKEGQNVTLSCEQNLNHDAMYWYRQDPGQGLRLIYYSQIVNDFQKGDIAEGYSVSREKKESFPLTVTSAQKNPTAFYLCASSKAWTNTEAFFGQGTRLTVV.

This chain joins TRBV15 and TRBJ2-6; no clear D gene. This CDR3 has 15 amino acids. Germline lookup yields CDR1 LNHNV and CDR2 YYDKDF (reference sequence). With 1 base removed from V and 0 bases from J, the gap between germline ends came to 4 bases. The CDR3 protein is CATSRGTSGANVLTF. The CDR3 DNA follows: TGTGCCACCAGCAGAGGGACCTCTGGGGCCAACGTCCTGACTTTC.

This chain joins TRBV5-4 and TRBJ2-7; D gene uncertain. CDR3 length: 14 amino acids. Germline CDR1 SGHNT, CDR2 YYREEE (reference sequence). Trimming pared 0 bases from V and 0 bases from J, leaving 7 bases between. CDR3 sequence: CASSLGVSSYEQYF. In DNA, the CDR3 is TGTGCCAGCAGCTTGGGGGTCAGCTCCTACGAGCAGTACTTC.

The chain recombines TRBV27 with TRBJ2-1; possible D gene TRBD1, 5 bases. There are 13 residues in the CDR3. Germline CDR1 and CDR2: MNHEY and SMNVEV (reference sequence). The V and J ends lost 9 bases and 6 bases respectively, with 15 bases between them. The CDR3 DNA is TGTGCCAGTCGGTATAGGGGCGTCAATGAGCAGTTCTTC. Translating it yields CASRYRGVNEQFF.

The count of this clone is one. The chain couples TRBV6-7 to TRBJ2-5; 9 nucleotides match TRBD1. TRBV6-7 falls under the ORF class, with uncertain function. This CDR3 is 11 amino acids long. V was pared by 11 bases and J by 4 bases, with 2 bases of the junction left unmatched. The CDR3 DNA is TGTGCCGGGACAGGGCGAGAGACCCAGTACTTC. This sequence encodes CAGTGRETQYF.

CDR3 residues: CAWSGALTDTQYF. The CDR3 DNA follows: TGTGCCTGGTCAGGGGCCCTCACAGATACGCAGTATTTT. V usage is TRBV30 and J usage is TRBJ2-3, with D possibly being TRBD1 (6 bases). Germline-derived CDR1 and CDR2 are GTSNPN and SVGIG (reference sequence). Trimming stripped 5 bases from V and 2 bases from J, with 11 bases between. The CDR3 runs to 13 residues.

This rearrangement joins TRBV28 to TRBJ1-2; tentatively, D is TRBD1 (6 bases). This CDR3 is built from 16 residues. Germline V gene sequence: CDR1 MDHEN, CDR2 SYDVKM. With 5 bases removed from V and 8 bases from J, the gap between germline ends came to 24 bases. CDR3 nucleotides: TGTGCCAGCAGTCTAGGGCAGACGGGGGCGCCGGGGGGCTACACCTTC. Its protein product is CASSLGQTGAPGGYTF.

The chain couples TRBV7-2 to TRBJ2-7, with TRBD2 as a possible D gene (7 bases). This CDR3 is 15 amino acids long. V shed 0 bases and J shed 4 bases, with 13 bases lying between them. Germline values: CDR1 SGHTA, CDR2 FQGNSA. The CDR3 nucleotides are TGTGCCAGCAGCTTAGCGGGGGGGCCTCTTTACGAGCAGTACTTC. Its protein is CASSLAGGPLYEQYF.

The chain carries TRBV5-1 and TRBJ1-1, with no clear D. Germline V gene sequence: CDR1 SGHRS, CDR2 YFSETQ. The ends were cut back, 2 bases at V and 2 bases at J, with 10 bases in the middle. The CDR3 sequence is 14 residues long. In DNA form, the CDR3 reads TGCGCCAGCAGCTTCGGGGAGGGAAACACTGAAGCTTTCTTT. It specifies CASSFGEGNTEAFF.

This sequence joins TRBV6-5 and TRBJ2-7; D uncertain. The CDR3 length is 12 residues. The V and J ends lost 0 bases and 5 bases respectively, with 5 bases between them. Per germline, CDR1 MNHEY and CDR2 SVGAGI. The CDR3 sequence is CASSYSLNEQYF. As DNA, the CDR3 is TGTGCCAGCAGTTACTCTTTAAACGAGCAGTACTTC.